The source of this TCR beta chain is a study of neurological immune-mediated disorders. TCRdb itself ran the 5' RACE reads through MiXCR, one entry per CDR3 protein. Of tens of thousands of distinct CDR3 sequences listed, 4% were seen once; the top ten hold 1.5% to 2%. This clonotype was detected only a few times. This CDR3 is 14 amino acids long. In germline, CDR1 is DFQATT, CDR2 SNEGSKA (reference sequence). The V gene end was trimmed by 1 base and the J gene end by 1 base; junction bases not matched to a gene: 3. The J gene is TRBJ1-1, the V gene TRBV20-1, with 7 bases lining up with TRBD1. Sequenced sample: CD4+ T cells from blood. This receptor was taken from a woman in her thirties or forties with multiple sclerosis. The CDR3 region has the DNA TGCAGTGCTAGAGTGGGGACAGAGAACACTGAAGCTTTCTTT. It translates to CSARVGTENTEAFF.